A selection of T cell receptor beta chains follows, all from one sample in a study of shared clonotypes between healthy human individuals. Sequenced by immunoSEQ multiplex PCR; TCRdb stores in-frame clones only, minus some. The sample records approximately 740,000 clones, roughly 70% being singletons. The specimen was memory CD4+ T cells sorted from blood. These receptor sequences come from a woman aged 25 to 45 in good health. Both conserved end residues are part of each CDR3. The D gene is left open where the match is weak. Size is omitted from some rows. Given values are once, few, many or a class for expanded clones.

v_gene: TRBV29-1
j_gene: TRBJ2-5
d_gene: TRBD2
abundance: .
len: 13
CDR3nt: TGCAGCGTTACTAGCGGTGATTCAGGGACCCAGTACTTC
CDR3aa: CSVTSGDSGTQYF

v_gene: TRBV7-2
j_gene: TRBJ2-5
d_gene: .
abundance: .
len: 13
CDR3nt: TGTGCCAGCAGCTTAAACAGTCAAGAGACCCAGTACTTC
CDR3aa: CASSLNSQETQYF

v_gene: TRBV2
j_gene: TRBJ1-1
d_gene: .
abundance: .
len: 13
CDR3nt: TGTGCCAGCACCGTCTCTGGGGACACTGAAGCTTTCTTT
CDR3aa: CASTVSGDTEAFF

v_gene: TRBV5-8
j_gene: TRBJ2-1
d_gene: .
abundance: .
len: 16
CDR3nt: TGTGCCAGCATCAAATCCGTGTGGGGGGCGGAGCATGAGCAGTTCTTC
CDR3aa: CASIKSVWGAEHEQFF

v_gene: TRBV7-3
j_gene: TRBJ1-2
d_gene: .
abundance: .
len: 13
CDR3nt: TGTGCCAGCAGCCTCCCGGGCGGCTATGGCTACACCTTC
CDR3aa: CASSLPGGYGYTF

v_gene: TRBV2
j_gene: TRBJ1-5
d_gene: .
abundance: .
len: 14
CDR3nt: TGTGCCAGCCGGACAGAACTTAGCAATCAGCCCCAGCATTTT
CDR3aa: CASRTELSNQPQHF

v_gene: TRBV6-5
j_gene: TRBJ2-3
d_gene: .
abundance: few
len: 15
CDR3nt: TGTGCCAGCGCCCGTTGGGACGGGGGCACAGATACGCAGTATTTT
CDR3aa: CASARWDGGTDTQYF

v_gene: TRBV28
j_gene: TRBJ1-4
d_gene: TRBD1
abundance: .
len: 22
CDR3nt: TGTGCCAGCAGCCCTGATCGGGACAGGGCATACCGGCGGCACGGCACTAATGAAAAACTGTTTTTT
CDR3aa: CASSPDRDRAYRRHGTNEKLFF

v_gene: TRBV2
j_gene: TRBJ2-6
d_gene: .
abundance: many
len: 14
CDR3nt: TGTGCCAGCACCCAGAACTCTGGGGCCAACGTCCTGACTTTC
CDR3aa: CASTQNSGANVLTF

v_gene: TRBV5-6
j_gene: TRBJ2-1
d_gene: .
abundance: few
len: 13
CDR3nt: TGTGCCAGCAGCGGGAGCTCCTACAATGAGCAGTTCTTC
CDR3aa: CASSGSSYNEQFF

v_gene: TRBV5-1
j_gene: TRBJ1-1
d_gene: .
abundance: .
len: 12
CDR3nt: TGCGCCGATACAACAGGGAACACTGAAGCTTTCTTT
CDR3aa: CADTTGNTEAFF

v_gene: TRBV28
j_gene: TRBJ1-1
d_gene: .
abundance: .
len: 11
CDR3nt: TGTGCCACCTTGGGTGACCCGGGAGCTTTCTTT
CDR3aa: CATLGDPGAFF

v_gene: TRBV7-9
j_gene: TRBJ2-7
d_gene: TRBD2
abundance: .
len: 15
CDR3nt: TGTGCCAGCAGTTATACTAGCGCGAACTCCTACGAGCAGTACTTC
CDR3aa: CASSYTSANSYEQYF

v_gene: TRBV2
j_gene: TRBJ1-4
d_gene: TRBD1
abundance: .
len: 12
CDR3nt: TGTGCCAGAGGACAGGGGGAGGAAAAACTGTTTTTT
CDR3aa: CARGQGEEKLFF

v_gene: TRBV6-5
j_gene: TRBJ1-5
d_gene: TRBD1
abundance: .
len: 15
CDR3nt: TGTGCCAGCAGTTACTCCCGACAGGGTGTTCAGCCCCAGCATTTT
CDR3aa: CASSYSRQGVQPQHF

v_gene: TRBV4-1
j_gene: TRBJ2-7
d_gene: .
abundance: .
len: 13
CDR3nt: TGCGCCAGCAGCCCCCTGTACACGTACGAGCAGTACTTC
CDR3aa: CASSPLYTYEQYF

v_gene: TRBV2
j_gene: TRBJ2-3
d_gene: TRBD2
abundance: .
len: 13
CDR3nt: TGTGCCAGCCTAGCGGGAGGGTCAGATACGCAGTATTTT
CDR3aa: CASLAGGSDTQYF

v_gene: TRBV30
j_gene: TRBJ2-7
d_gene: .
abundance: .
len: 11
CDR3nt: TGTGCCTGGATGGAGACCTACGAGCAGTACTTC
CDR3aa: CAWMETYEQYF

v_gene: TRBV4-2
j_gene: TRBJ2-1
d_gene: TRBD2
abundance: .
len: 17
CDR3nt: TGTGCCAGCAGCCCAAGCCTGACTAGCGGGGCCTACAATGAGCAGTTCTTC
CDR3aa: CASSPSLTSGAYNEQFF

v_gene: TRBV2
j_gene: TRBJ2-7
d_gene: .
abundance: .
len: 11
CDR3nt: TGTGCCAGCAATAGAAGGGGGGAGCAGTACTTC
CDR3aa: CASNRRGEQYF

v_gene: TRBV5-8
j_gene: TRBJ2-5
d_gene: TRBD1
abundance: few
len: 16
CDR3nt: TGTGCCAGCAGCACAGACGGGACAGGATCCCAAGAGACCCAGTACTTC
CDR3aa: CASSTDGTGSQETQYF

v_gene: TRBV7-7
j_gene: TRBJ2-1
d_gene: TRBD2
abundance: .
len: 15
CDR3nt: TGTGCCAGCAGTCGTACTAGCGGCCCGGGGGATGAGCAGTTCTTC
CDR3aa: CASSRTSGPGDEQFF

v_gene: TRBV2
j_gene: TRBJ2-3
d_gene: TRBD2
abundance: many
len: 15
CDR3nt: TGTGCCAGCAGTGAACGGGCGGGAGGGCCGGATACGCAGTATTTT
CDR3aa: CASSERAGGPDTQYF

v_gene: TRBV10-3
j_gene: TRBJ1-1
d_gene: TRBD1
abundance: .
len: 16
CDR3nt: TGTGCCATCAGTATTAGGGACAGGGGGCTTGACACTGAAGCTTTCTTT
CDR3aa: CAISIRDRGLDTEAFF

v_gene: TRBV5-1
j_gene: TRBJ2-7
d_gene: .
abundance: .
len: 14
CDR3nt: TGCGCCAGCAGTGAGTCCCAACCTTCCTACGAGCAGTACTTC
CDR3aa: CASSESQPSYEQYF

v_gene: TRBV5-6
j_gene: TRBJ1-2
d_gene: TRBD1
abundance: .
len: 17
CDR3nt: TGTGCCAGCAGCTTGTTCGGACAGGGGGTAGTAGGGTATGGCTACACCTTC
CDR3aa: CASSLFGQGVVGYGYTF

v_gene: TRBV4-1
j_gene: TRBJ2-7
d_gene: .
abundance: .
len: 16
CDR3nt: TGCGCCAGCAGCCCGGCCGGGGGCAAGAGCTCCTACGAGCAGTACTTC
CDR3aa: CASSPAGGKSSYEQYF

v_gene: TRBV10-2
j_gene: TRBJ2-5
d_gene: .
abundance: .
len: 15
CDR3nt: TGCGCCAGCGGAAGAATGGTGGGGGCAGGGGAGACCCAGTACTTC
CDR3aa: CASGRMVGAGETQYF

v_gene: TRBV7-2
j_gene: TRBJ1-2
d_gene: TRBD1
abundance: few
len: 15
CDR3nt: TGTGCCAGCAGCTCCAGACAGGGGATGGAGGCTGGCTACACCTTC
CDR3aa: CASSSRQGMEAGYTF

v_gene: TRBV28
j_gene: TRBJ1-3
d_gene: .
abundance: .
len: 15
CDR3nt: TGTGCCAGCAGTCCCTACGCGAGGGCTGGAAACACCATATATTTT
CDR3aa: CASSPYARAGNTIYF

v_gene: TRBV11-3
j_gene: TRBJ2-2
d_gene: TRBD2
abundance: .
len: 20
CDR3nt: TGTGCCAGCAGCTTAGATCGTCCCGGGACTAGCGGGACGAACACCGGGGAGCTGTTTTTT
CDR3aa: CASSLDRPGTSGTNTGELFF

v_gene: TRBV5-4
j_gene: TRBJ2-7
d_gene: TRBD2
abundance: .
len: 16
CDR3nt: TGTGCCAGCAGCTTGGGGGGACTAGCGGGAACTCGCGAGCAGTACTTC
CDR3aa: CASSLGGLAGTREQYF

v_gene: TRBV5-5
j_gene: TRBJ2-3
d_gene: TRBD2
abundance: .
len: 16
CDR3nt: TGTGCCAGCAGCGCCCGGCCGGGACTACGCACAGATACGCAGTATTTT
CDR3aa: CASSARPGLRTDTQYF

v_gene: TRBV19
j_gene: TRBJ2-5
d_gene: .
abundance: .
len: 14
CDR3nt: TGTGCCAGTAGTATAACGCAGGGGAGAAAGACCCAGTACTTC
CDR3aa: CASSITQGRKTQYF

v_gene: TRBV18
j_gene: TRBJ2-5
d_gene: .
abundance: .
len: 13
CDR3nt: TGTGCCAGCTCATCGGGGCTAAGAGAGACCCAGTACTTC
CDR3aa: CASSSGLRETQYF

v_gene: TRBV7-2
j_gene: TRBJ1-3
d_gene: .
abundance: .
len: 16
CDR3nt: TGTGCCAGCAGCCCCACAGGGATCGACTCTGGAAACACCATATATTTT
CDR3aa: CASSPTGIDSGNTIYF

v_gene: TRBV27
j_gene: TRBJ1-5
d_gene: TRBD1
abundance: .
len: 15
CDR3nt: TGTGCCAGCAGCCGGGAACAGGGGGCATTGCAGCCCCAGCATTTT
CDR3aa: CASSREQGALQPQHF

v_gene: TRBV5-1
j_gene: TRBJ2-1
d_gene: TRBD2
abundance: .
len: 16
CDR3nt: TGCGCCAGCAGCTTGGGAATAGCGGGGGGACCCAATGAGCAGTTCTTC
CDR3aa: CASSLGIAGGPNEQFF

v_gene: TRBV5-4
j_gene: TRBJ1-2
d_gene: .
abundance: .
len: 16
CDR3nt: TGTGCCAGCAGCTTTCCCGCCGGGGGCGCCCTTGAGGGCTACACCTTC
CDR3aa: CASSFPAGGALEGYTF

v_gene: TRBV4-2
j_gene: TRBJ2-1
d_gene: TRBD2
abundance: .
len: 18
CDR3nt: TGTGCCAGCAGCCTCGGGACTAGCGGGAGCTCGACCTACAATGAGCAGTTCTTC
CDR3aa: CASSLGTSGSSTYNEQFF

v_gene: TRBV29-1
j_gene: TRBJ2-7
d_gene: TRBD1
abundance: .
len: 15
CDR3nt: TGCAGCGTGTTACCGGGACAGGGTATAATCCACGAGCAGTACTTC
CDR3aa: CSVLPGQGIIHEQYF

v_gene: TRBV6-6
j_gene: TRBJ2-7
d_gene: .
abundance: .
len: 15
CDR3nt: TGTGCCAGCAGTTACGTGGCAGGGACCCTCTACGAGCAGTACTTC
CDR3aa: CASSYVAGTLYEQYF

v_gene: TRBV7-2
j_gene: TRBJ2-1
d_gene: .
abundance: .
len: 16
CDR3nt: TGTGCCAGCACCCTGACGGCTCTAGGGATCTACAATGAGCAGTTCTTC
CDR3aa: CASTLTALGIYNEQFF

v_gene: TRBV11-2
j_gene: TRBJ2-6
d_gene: .
abundance: .
len: 16
CDR3nt: TGTGCCAGCAGCTTAGGAGGCTACTCTGGGGCCAACGTCCTGACTTTC
CDR3aa: CASSLGGYSGANVLTF

v_gene: TRBV7-9
j_gene: TRBJ2-7
d_gene: TRBD1
abundance: .
len: 14
CDR3nt: TGTGCCAGCAGCCGACAGGGGTACACCTACGAGCAGTACTTC
CDR3aa: CASSRQGYTYEQYF